The source of this T cell receptor beta chain is a study of cytomegalovirus exposure and HLA in healthy donors. Overall study findings and caveats: In a later analysis, specific HLA alleles were associated with 15,000 or so TCR beta sequences at a 0.05 false discovery rate. A later analysis reported that several of the most significant clusters appeared to be linked to common viral pathogens, among them Epstein-Barr virus.

This CDR3 has 11 residues. The germline gives CDR1 DFQATT, CDR2 SNEGSKA (reference sequence). V was clipped by 4 bases and J by 3 bases, with 7 bases between them. The PCR contained 60 Vbeta and 13 Jbeta primers. Using immunoSEQ multiplex PCR, the repertoire was profiled, and TCRdb retains in-frame clones only, with some absent. Found here are 100,000 to 150,000 clones, roughly 74% of them singletons; the top ten hold around 4.2%. Likely unrecorded immune exposures existed in these nominally healthy donors. Worth noting for this clone: As yet, its antigen is unknown.

The sequenced sample consisted of PBMCs. The chain has TRBV20-1 and TRBJ2-7; no clear D. The sequence derives from a woman aged 45-65 years in good health and CMV-seropositive. The CDR3 DNA sequence: TGCAGTGCTACCTTCCTCTACGAGCAGTACTTC. It yields the protein CSATFLYEQYF.